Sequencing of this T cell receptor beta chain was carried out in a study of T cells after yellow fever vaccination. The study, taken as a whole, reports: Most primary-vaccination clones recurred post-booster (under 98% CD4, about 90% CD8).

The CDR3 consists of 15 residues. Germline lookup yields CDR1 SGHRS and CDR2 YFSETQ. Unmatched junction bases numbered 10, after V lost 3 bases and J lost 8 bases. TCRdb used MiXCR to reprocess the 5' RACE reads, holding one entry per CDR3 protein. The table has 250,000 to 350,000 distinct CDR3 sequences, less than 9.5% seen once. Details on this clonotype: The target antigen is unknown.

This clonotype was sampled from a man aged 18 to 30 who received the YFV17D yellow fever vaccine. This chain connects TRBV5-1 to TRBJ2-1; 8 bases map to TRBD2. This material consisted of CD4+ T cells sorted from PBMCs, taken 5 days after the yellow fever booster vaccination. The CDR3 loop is CASSSRGGRAYEQFF. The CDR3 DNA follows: TGCGCCAGCAGCTCCCGGGGGGGCAGGGCCTATGAGCAGTTCTTC.